This record concerns one T cell receptor (beta chain) sequence. Its antigen is currently unknown. This CDR3 is also generated by other DNA sequences in the sample. J lost 2 bases, V lost 0 bases, and 5 bases had no gene match. From germline, CDR1 is LNHNV and CDR2 YYDKDF (reference sequence). The CDR3 length is 16 residues. The sample belongs to a study of T cell responses to AZD1222 COVID-19 vaccine. Study conclusions and caveats: Rises in breadth and depth of Spike-specific TCRs came after two AZD1222 doses. Reportedly, close to half of spike-specific TCRs are directed against unmutated variant regions. Donors were chiefly white British, with a greater number of females, and clonal diversity was perhaps underestimated.

Assay used: immunoSEQ multiplex PCR; TCRdb lists only in-frame clones, some missing. The top ten hold 7.5% to 9.5% of the sample, which has 120,000 to 150,000 clones, more than 80% seen once. This sequence was found in an adult who received the MenACWY meningococcal vaccine as a control. The sample consisted of peripheral blood, taken 28 days after the second dose of the MenACWY control vaccine. The chain is built from TRBV15 and TRBJ2-5; TRBD2 matches at 8 bases. This CDR3 reads CATSRDRAGGQETQYF. The CDR3 DNA reads as TGTGCCACCAGCAGAGACCGGGCGGGGGGACAAGAGACCCAGTACTTC.